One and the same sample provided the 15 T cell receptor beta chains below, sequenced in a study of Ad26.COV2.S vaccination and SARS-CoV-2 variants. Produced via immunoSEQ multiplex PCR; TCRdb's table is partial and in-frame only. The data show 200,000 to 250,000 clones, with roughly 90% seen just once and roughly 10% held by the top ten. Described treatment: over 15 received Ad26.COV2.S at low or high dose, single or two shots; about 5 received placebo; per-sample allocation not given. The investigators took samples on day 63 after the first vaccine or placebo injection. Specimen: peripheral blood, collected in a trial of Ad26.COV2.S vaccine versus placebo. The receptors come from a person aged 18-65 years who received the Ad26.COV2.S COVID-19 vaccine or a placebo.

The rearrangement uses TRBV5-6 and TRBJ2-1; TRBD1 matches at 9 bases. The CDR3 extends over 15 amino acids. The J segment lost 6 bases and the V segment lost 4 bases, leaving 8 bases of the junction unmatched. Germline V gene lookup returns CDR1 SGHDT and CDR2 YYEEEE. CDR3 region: CASSRRDRVFNEQFF. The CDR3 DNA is TGTGCCAGCAGCCGCCGGGACAGGGTGTTCAATGAGCAGTTCTTC.

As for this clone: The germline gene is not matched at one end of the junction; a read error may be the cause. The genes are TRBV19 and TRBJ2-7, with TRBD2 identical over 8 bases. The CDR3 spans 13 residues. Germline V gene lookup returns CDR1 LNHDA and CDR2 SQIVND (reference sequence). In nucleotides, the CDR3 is TGTGCCAGTGCCGACCGGGGGGGGACGGGCCAAGTTTTC. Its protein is CASADRGGTGQVF.

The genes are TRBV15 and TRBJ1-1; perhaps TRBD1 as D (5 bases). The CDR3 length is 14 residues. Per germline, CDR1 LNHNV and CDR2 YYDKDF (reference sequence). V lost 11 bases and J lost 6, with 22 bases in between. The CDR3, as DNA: TGTGCCGCCAAGGGCGGGGGATTACTTTCTGAAGCTTTCTTT. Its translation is CAAKGGGLLSEAFF.

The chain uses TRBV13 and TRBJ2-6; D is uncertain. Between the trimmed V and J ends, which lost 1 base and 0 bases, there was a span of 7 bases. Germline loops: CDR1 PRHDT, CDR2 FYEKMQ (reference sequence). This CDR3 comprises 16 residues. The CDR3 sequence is CASSLEGLSGANVLTF. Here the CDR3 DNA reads TGTGCCAGCAGCTTAGAGGGTCTCTCTGGGGCCAACGTCCTGACTTTC.

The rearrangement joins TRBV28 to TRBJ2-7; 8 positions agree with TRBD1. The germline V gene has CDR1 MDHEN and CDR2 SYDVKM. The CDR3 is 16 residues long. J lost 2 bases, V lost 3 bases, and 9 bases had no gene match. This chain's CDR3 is CASSFSNRGIPYEQYF. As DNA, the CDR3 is TGTGCCAGCAGTTTCTCCAACAGGGGGATTCCCTACGAGCAGTACTTC. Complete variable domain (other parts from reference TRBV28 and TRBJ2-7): DVKVTQSSRYLVKRTGEKVFLECVQDMDHENMFWYRQDPGLGLRLIYFSYDVKMKEKGDIPEGYSVSREKKERFSLILESASTNQTSMYLCASSFSNRGIPYEQYFGPGTRLTVT.

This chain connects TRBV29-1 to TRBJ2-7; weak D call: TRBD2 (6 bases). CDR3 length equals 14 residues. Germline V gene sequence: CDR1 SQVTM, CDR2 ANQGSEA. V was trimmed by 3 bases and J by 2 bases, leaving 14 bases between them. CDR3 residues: CSVEGGFGAYEQYF. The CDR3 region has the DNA TGCAGCGTTGAGGGGGGATTTGGGGCCTACGAGCAGTACTTC.

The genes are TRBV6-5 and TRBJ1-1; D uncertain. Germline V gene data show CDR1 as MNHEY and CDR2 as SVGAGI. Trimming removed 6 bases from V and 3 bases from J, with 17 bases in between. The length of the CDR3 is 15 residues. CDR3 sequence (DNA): TGTGCCAGCAGCGACCCCCCTCGGGGTGACACTGAAGCTTTCTTT. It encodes CASSDPPRGDTEAFF.

CDR3 sequence: CASSFSRKSSDTQYF. CDR3 DNA: TGTGCCAGCAGCTTTTCCCGCAAATCTAGCGATACGCAGTATTTT. The J gene is TRBJ2-3, the V gene TRBV11-2, with D perhaps matching TRBD2 (5 bases). Per germline, CDR1 SGHAT and CDR2 FQNNGV. The CDR3 runs 15 residues. Trimming pared 3 bases from V and 6 bases from J, leaving 16 bases between.

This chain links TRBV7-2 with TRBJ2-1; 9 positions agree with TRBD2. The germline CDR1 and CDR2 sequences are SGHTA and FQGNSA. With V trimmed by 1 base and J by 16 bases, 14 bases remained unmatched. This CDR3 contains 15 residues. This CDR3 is CASSLEGLAGPGGFF. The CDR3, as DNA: TGTGCCAGCAGCTTAGAGGGACTAGCTGGCCCGGGGGGATTCTTC.

The CDR3 coding sequence is TGTGCCAGCAGCTTCGGACAGGGTAATGAAAAACTGTTTTTT. It encodes CASSFGQGNEKLFF. The V call is TRBV9, the J call TRBJ1-4; 8 bases fit TRBD1. This CDR3 has 14 residues. Germline trimming cut 4 bases from V and 4 bases from J; bases unmatched to any gene: 3. Germline CDR1 is SGDLS and CDR2 is YYNGEE.

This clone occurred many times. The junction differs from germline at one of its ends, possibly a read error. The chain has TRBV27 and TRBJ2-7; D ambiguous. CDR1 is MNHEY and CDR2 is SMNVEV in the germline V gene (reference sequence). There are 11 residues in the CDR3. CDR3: CCRPAAREQYF. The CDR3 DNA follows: TGCTGCCGACCGGCGGCGAGGGAGCAGTACTTC.

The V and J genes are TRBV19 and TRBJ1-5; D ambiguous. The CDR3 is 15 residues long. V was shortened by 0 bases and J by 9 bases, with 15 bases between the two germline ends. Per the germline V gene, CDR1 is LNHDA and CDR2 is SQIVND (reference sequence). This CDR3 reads CASSIDGTARSPQHF. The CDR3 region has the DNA TGTGCCAGTAGTATAGACGGCACCGCCAGGTCGCCCCAGCATTTT.

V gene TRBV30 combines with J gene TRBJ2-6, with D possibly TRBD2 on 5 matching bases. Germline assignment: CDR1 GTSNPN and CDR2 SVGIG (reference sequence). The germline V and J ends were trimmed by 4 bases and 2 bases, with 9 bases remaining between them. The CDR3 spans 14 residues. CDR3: CAWIRGPGANVLTF. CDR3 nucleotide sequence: TGTGCCTGGATACGGGGTCCTGGGGCCAACGTCCTGACTTTC.

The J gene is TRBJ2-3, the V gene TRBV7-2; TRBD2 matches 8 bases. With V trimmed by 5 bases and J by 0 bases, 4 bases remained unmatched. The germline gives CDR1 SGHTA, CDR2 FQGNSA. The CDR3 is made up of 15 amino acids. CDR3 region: CASSPLAASTDTQYF. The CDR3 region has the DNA TGTGCCAGCAGCCCACTAGCGGCTAGCACAGATACGCAGTATTTT.

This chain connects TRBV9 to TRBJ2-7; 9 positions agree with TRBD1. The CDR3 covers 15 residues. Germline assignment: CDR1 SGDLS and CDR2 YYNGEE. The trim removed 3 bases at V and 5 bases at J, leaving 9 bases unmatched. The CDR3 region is CASSANGQGFNEQYF. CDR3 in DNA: TGTGCCAGCAGCGCGAATGGACAGGGGTTCAACGAGCAGTACTTC.